Presented here are 22 T cell receptor beta chains from one specimen sequenced in a study of shared T cell receptors in the human thymus. Data came from immunoSEQ multiplex PCR; TCRdb stores just in-frame clones and leaves some out. The sample contains hundreds of thousands of clones, about 95% of which appear only once. Sequenced: thymocytes. The receptors derive from a human donor.

The chain combines TRBV7-2 with TRBJ2-7; 9 bases match TRBD2. This CDR3 has 16 residues. J was trimmed by 2 bases and V by 3 bases; bases with no gene match: 8. CDR1 is SGHTA and CDR2 is FQGNSA in the germline V gene. The CDR3 nucleotides read TGTGCCAGCAGCTTGCAAAGGGCGGGAGGGCCCTACGAGCAGTACTTC. Amino acid sequence: CASSLQRAGGPYEQYF.

The J gene is TRBJ2-1, the V gene TRBV5-6, with 9 nucleotides matching TRBD2. The CDR3 runs to 15 residues. Per germline, CDR1 SGHDT and CDR2 YYEEEE. The J segment lost 5 bases and the V segment lost 5 bases, leaving 8 bases of the junction unmatched. The CDR3 nucleotides are TGTGCCAGCAGTTTTTTTAGCGGGGGAAACAATGAGCAGTTCTTC. Translating gives CASSFFSGGNNEQFF. The whole variable domain, filled in from reference TRBV5-6 and TRBJ2-1, reads DAGVTQSPTHLIKTRGQQVTLRCSPKSGHDTVSWYQQALGQGPQFIFQYYEEEERQRGNFPDRFSGHQFPNYSSELNVNALLLGDSALYLCASSFFSGGNNEQFFGPGTRLTVL.

The rearrangement joins TRBV7-3 to TRBJ2-4; D is undetermined. The CDR3 spans 10 residues. The germline gives CDR1 SGHTA, CDR2 FQGTGA. Trimming took off 5 bases at V and 8 bases at J, with 4 bases between the two ends. The chain's CDR3 is CASSLDIQYF. CDR3 nucleotides: TGTGCCAGCAGCCTAGACATTCAGTACTTC.

V is TRBV28 and J is TRBJ2-5; 7 nucleotides align to TRBD2. Germline CDR1 is MDHEN and CDR2 is SYDVKM. The CDR3 has 12 residues. Trimming cost V 11 bases and J 5 bases; bases outside gene matches: 8. In DNA, the CDR3 is TGTGCCGGTCCCTACGGGAGGGAGACCCAGTACTTC. It codes for CAGPYGRETQYF. Filled out from reference TRBV28 and TRBJ2-5, the complete variable domain reads DVKVTQSSRYLVKRTGEKVFLECVQDMDHENMFWYRQDPGLGLRLIYFSYDVKMKEKGDIPEGYSVSREKKERFSLILESASTNQTSMYLCAGPYGRETQYFGPGTRLLVL.

The chain carries TRBV11-2 and TRBJ2-4; the match to TRBD2 covers 7 bases. With V trimmed by 1 base and J by 8 bases, 5 bases remained unmatched. CDR3 size: 14 residues. Per germline, CDR1 SGHAT and CDR2 FQNNGV. CDR3 nucleotides: TGTGCCAGCAGCTTAGGTGCGGGAGCTTACATTCAGTACTTC. It encodes CASSLGAGAYIQYF. The whole variable domain, remainder taken from reference TRBV11-2 and TRBJ2-4, is EAGVAQSPRYKIIEKRQSVAFWCNPISGHATLYWYQQILGQGPKLLIQFQNNGVVDDSQLPKDRFSAERLKGVDSTLKIQPAKLEDSAVYLCASSLGAGAYIQYFGAGTRLSVL.

The rearrangement uses TRBV4-3 and TRBJ2-1, with D tentatively TRBD1 or TRBD2 (5 bases each). This CDR3 has 16 amino acids. Trimming stripped 3 bases from V and 2 bases from J, with 14 bases between. Germline V gene sequence: CDR1 LGHNA, CDR2 YSLEER. The CDR3 protein is CASSHRDLWAYNEQFF. The CDR3 bases are TGCGCCAGCAGCCACCGGGACCTCTGGGCCTACAATGAGCAGTTCTTC.

J is TRBJ2-1 and V is TRBV28; D gene uncertain. The ends were cut back, 3 bases at V and 10 bases at J, with 7 bases in the middle. The CDR3 runs 11 residues. Germline CDR1 is MDHEN and CDR2 is SYDVKM. CDR3 DNA: TGTGCCAGCAGTTTTGTCAGCGAGCAGTTCTTC. It is translated as CASSFVSEQFF.

The CDR3 nucleotides read TGCAGCGTTACCGGGACTAGACCCTACGAGCAGTACTTC. Translating gives CSVTGTRPYEQYF. This chain connects TRBV29-1 to TRBJ2-7; 8 bases map to TRBD2. Germline V lookup: CDR1 SQVTM, CDR2 ANQGSEA. Germline trimming cut 5 bases from V and 2 bases from J; bases unmatched to any gene: 5. CDR3 size: 13 residues.

The chain links TRBV28 to TRBJ1-5; 7 nucleotides align to TRBD1. The CDR3 totals 14 residues. Per germline, CDR1 MDHEN and CDR2 SYDVKM. Losses at the gene ends were 4 bases for V and 4 bases for J; bases not matched to a gene: 4. The CDR3 DNA reads as TGTGCCAGCAGTTACAGGGGTTGGAATCAGCCCCAGCATTTT. Its protein product is CASSYRGWNQPQHF.

The chain links TRBV4-3 to TRBJ2-5; D not certain. V shed 4 bases and J shed 1 base, with 10 bases lying between them. The CDR3 has 14 residues. Germline CDR1 is LGHNA and CDR2 is YSLEER. The CDR3 loop is CASSPRLPQETQYF. CDR3 nucleotide sequence: TGCGCCAGCAGCCCCCGGCTACCCCAAGAGACCCAGTACTTC.

This chain links TRBV5-1 with TRBJ2-1; D possibly uses TRBD1 or TRBD2 (6 bases each). The length of the CDR3 is 15 residues. Between the trimmed V and J ends, which lost 0 bases and 4 bases, there was a span of 11 bases. CDR1 SGHRS and CDR2 YFSETQ come from the germline V gene. In nucleotides, the CDR3 is TGCGCCAGCAGCTTGGCTCAGGGGACTTACAATGAGCAGTTCTTC. It yields the protein CASSLAQGTYNEQFF.

The chain joins TRBV28 to TRBJ1-3; D is perhaps TRBD1 (6 bases). This CDR3 has 13 amino acids. Trimming took off 11 bases at V and 7 bases at J, with 18 bases between the two ends. CDR1 is MDHEN, CDR2 SYDVKM, per germline. CDR3: CAETGGRVNTIYF. The DNA for the CDR3 is TGTGCCGAAACCGGGGGCAGGGTCAACACCATATATTTT.

The V call is TRBV27, the J call TRBJ2-1, with TRBD1 as a possible D gene (6 bases). The germline V and J ends were trimmed by 6 bases and 0 bases, with 15 bases remaining between them. The CDR3 spans 16 residues. Germline values: CDR1 MNHEY, CDR2 SMNVEV (reference sequence). The CDR3 nucleotides read TGTGCCAGCAGGCCCTTGAGGGGGAGCTCCTACAATGAGCAGTTCTTC. Its translation: CASRPLRGSSYNEQFF.

The rearrangement joins TRBV7-3 to TRBJ2-7, with 7 bases that match TRBD2. V trimming: 5 bases; J trimming: 3 bases; junction bases outside the gene matches: 10. CDR3 length: 15 amino acids. Germline V lookup: CDR1 SGHTA, CDR2 FQGTGA. For the CDR3, the DNA is TGTGCCAGCAGCCCCTTTGCGGGAGATCACTACGAGCAGTACTTC. Amino acids: CASSPFAGDHYEQYF. Variable domain in full (rest from reference TRBV7-3 and TRBJ2-7): GAGVSQTPSNKVTEKGKYVELRCDPISGHTALYWYRQSLGQGPEFLIYFQGTGAADDSGLPNDRFFAVRPEGSVSTLKIQRTERGDSAVYLCASSPFAGDHYEQYFGPGTRLTVT.

The chain links TRBV19 to TRBJ2-2; no clear D gene. There are 16 residues in the CDR3. V was trimmed by 3 bases and J by 0 bases, leaving 11 bases between them. Germline loops: CDR1 LNHDA, CDR2 SQIVND (reference sequence). CDR3 sequence (DNA): TGTGCCAGTAGTATTTCTCTAGGTCCGAACACCGGGGAGCTGTTTTTT. This codes for CASSISLGPNTGELFF.

The J gene is TRBJ1-1, the V gene TRBV10-2, with a tentative D call TRBD1 (6 bases). This CDR3 has 15 amino acids. Germline CDR1 and CDR2: WSHSY and SAAADI. Trimming took 10 bases from V and 2 from J, leaving 20 bases between them. The chain's CDR3 is CATHEGEVENTEAFF. The CDR3 DNA reads TGCGCCACACATGAGGGGGAAGTAGAAAACACTGAAGCTTTCTTT.

The V gene is TRBV28, the J gene TRBJ2-5; D unclear. Trimming removed 3 bases from V and 5 bases from J, with 19 bases in between. CDR1 is MDHEN, CDR2 SYDVKM, per germline. The CDR3 loop spans 16 amino acids. CDR3 sequence (DNA): TGTGCCAGCAGTTTTCGACTCTCACGGTCCCGGGAGACCCAGTACTTC. Its protein is CASSFRLSRSRETQYF.

The rearrangement joins TRBV11-2 to TRBJ1-1; 10 positions agree with TRBD1. This CDR3 comprises 16 residues. CDR1 and CDR2 from the germline V gene are SGHAT and FQNNGV. Germline trimming cut 5 bases from V and 3 bases from J; bases unmatched to any gene: 9. The CDR3 sequence: CASSVQTGGLDTEAFF. CDR3 in DNA: TGTGCCAGCAGCGTACAGACAGGGGGCCTGGACACTGAAGCTTTCTTT.

The chain is built from TRBV28 and TRBJ2-2, with D tentatively TRBD1 (7 bases). The germline V gene encodes CDR1 MDHEN and CDR2 SYDVKM. Deletions cut 4 bases from V and 2 bases from J, with 17 bases between. This CDR3 has 17 residues. CDR3 sequence reads: CASSSQGGGANTGELFF. CDR3 sequence (DNA): TGTGCCAGCAGTTCCCAGGGGGGTGGAGCCAACACCGGGGAGCTGTTTTTT.

This clone was detected only once. The chain has TRBV5-5 and TRBJ2-7; D is ambiguous. Germline CDR1 and CDR2: SGHKS and YYEKEE (reference sequence). V was clipped by 4 bases and J by 2 bases, with 13 bases between them. This CDR3 has 14 residues. The CDR3 bases are TGTGCCAGCAGCCAGGACGGCCGAACCTACGAGCAGTACTTC. This translates into CASSQDGRTYEQYF. Combining the CDR3 with reference TRBV5-5 and TRBJ2-7 gives the whole variable domain DAGVTQSPTHLIKTRGQQVTLRCSPISGHKSVSWYQQVLGQGPQFIFQYYEKEERGRGNFPDRFSARQFPNYSSELNVNALLLGDSALYLCASSQDGRTYEQYFGPGTRLTVT.

The chain has TRBV7-9 and TRBJ2-2, with D hard to call. This CDR3 comprises 11 residues. V lost 9 bases to trimming and J lost 1 base, with 3 bases between them. Germline loops: CDR1 SEHNR, CDR2 FQNEAQ (reference sequence). CDR3 protein: CASLNTGELFF. CDR3 bases: TGTGCCAGTTTGAACACCGGGGAGCTGTTTTTT.

The chain couples TRBV29-1 to TRBJ2-1, with unresolved D. The CDR3 totals 12 residues. The V end lost 3 bases, the J end lost 3 bases, and 6 bases lay between the germline ends. Germline CDR1 SQVTM, CDR2 ANQGSEA. CDR3 nucleotide sequence: TGCAGCGTTGAGCACAGCTACAATGAGCAGTTCTTC. Protein sequence: CSVEHSYNEQFF.